This is a list of T cell receptor beta chains from one sample in a study of human versus mouse CDR3 diversity and MHC coevolution. The assay was immunoSEQ multiplex PCR, and TCRdb's table has in-frame clones only and misses some. The data hold tens of thousands of clones, with roughly 95% observed a single time. Input material: naive CD4+ T cells from blood. The origin of the receptors is a person between 25 and 75 years old in good health. CDR3s include the opening cysteine and the closing phenylalanine or tryptophan. Fields, in order: D gene, J gene, V gene, clone size, CDR3 protein, CDR3 DNA. The D gene is left open where the match is weak. Clone size appears in some rows only: once, few, many, or a class for an expanded clone.

>TRBD2|TRBJ2-7|TRBV30|-
CAWSVRTSGRMSYEQYF
TGTGCCTGGAGTGTACGAACTAGCGGGAGAATGTCCTACGAGCAGTACTTC
>-|TRBJ1-1|TRBV6-5|-
CASMSDTEAFF
TGTGCCAGCATGTCCGACACTGAAGCTTTCTTT
>TRBD1|TRBJ1-2|TRBV4-1|once
CASSQARNRTGSASYGYTF
TGCGCCAGCAGCCAAGCCCGAAACAGGACAGGGAGCGCGAGCTATGGCTACACCTTC
>TRBD1|TRBJ2-1|TRBV6-5|-
CASSRTGVAYNEQFF
TGTGCCAGCAGTCGGACAGGGGTGGCCTACAATGAGCAGTTCTTC
>TRBD1|TRBJ1-2|TRBV19|-
CASSIRQGDGYTF
TGTGCCAGTAGTATCAGACAGGGTGATGGCTACACCTTC
>-|TRBJ2-2|TRBV7-8|-
CASSLRLTANTGELFF
TGTGCCAGCAGCCTTCGACTGACAGCGAACACCGGGGAGCTGTTTTTT
>-|TRBJ2-6|TRBV19|-
CASSPGSGANVLTF
TGTGCCAGTAGTCCAGGTTCCGGGGCCAACGTCCTGACTTTC
>TRBD1|TRBJ1-4|TRBV6-5|-
CASSYSTPGTGEKLFF
TGTGCCAGCAGTTACTCGACCCCTGGGACAGGTGAAAAACTGTTTTTT
>-|TRBJ1-3|TRBV7-9|-
CASSSKQSSGNTIYF
TGTGCCAGCAGTTCCAAACAGAGCTCTGGAAACACCATATATTTT
>TRBD1|TRBJ1-1|TRBV18|-
CASSPDRVTEAFF
TGTGCCAGCTCACCCGACAGGGTCACTGAAGCTTTCTTT
>-|TRBJ1-1|TRBV5-4|-
CASSLPQGVLHEAFF
TGTGCCAGCAGCCTCCCGCAGGGTGTTCTTCATGAAGCTTTCTTT
>-|TRBJ2-1|TRBV7-2|-
CASSLTTNSYNEQFF
TGTGCCAGCAGCTTAACGACAAATTCCTACAATGAGCAGTTCTTC
>TRBD2|TRBJ2-1|TRBV9|-
CASSAQEGLAGSYNEQFF
TGTGCCAGCAGCGCACAAGAGGGGCTAGCGGGGTCCTACAATGAGCAGTTCTTC
>TRBD1|TRBJ1-1|TRBV5-1|-
CANSGGQGAVAEAFF
TGCGCCAACAGCGGGGGACAGGGGGCAGTCGCTGAAGCTTTCTTT
>-|TRBJ1-4|TRBV7-2|few
CASSETWTGEKLFF
TGTGCCAGCAGCGAAACATGGACGGGAGAAAAACTGTTTTTT
>-|TRBJ2-3|TRBV5-6|-
CASSLAGVHTDTQYF
TGTGCCAGCAGCTTGGCAGGGGTCCACACAGATACGCAGTATTTT
>TRBD1|TRBJ2-5|TRBV6-5|-
CASSYPPRTGQETQYF
TGTGCCAGCAGTTACCCCCCGAGGACAGGCCAAGAGACCCAGTACTTC
>TRBD2|TRBJ2-3|TRBV7-2|-
CASSSTGTSGPDTQYF
TGTGCCAGCAGCTCCACCGGGACTAGCGGGCCAGATACGCAGTATTTT
>TRBD1|TRBJ2-3|TRBV7-6|-
CASSLGQGSTDTQYF
TGTGCCAGCAGCTTGGGACAGGGAAGCACAGATACGCAGTATTTT
>TRBD1|TRBJ1-6|TRBV10-3|-
CAIRTGGSNSPLHF
TGTGCCATCAGGACAGGGGGCTCGAATTCACCCCTCCACTTT
>TRBD1|TRBJ2-7|TRBV19|-
CASSIVMGQGSEQYF
TGTGCCAGTAGTATAGTCATGGGACAGGGATCCGAGCAGTACTTC
>TRBD1|TRBJ1-1|TRBV5-1|-
CASSLDGQGVNTEAFF
TGCGCCAGCAGCTTGGACGGACAGGGGGTGAACACTGAAGCTTTCTTT